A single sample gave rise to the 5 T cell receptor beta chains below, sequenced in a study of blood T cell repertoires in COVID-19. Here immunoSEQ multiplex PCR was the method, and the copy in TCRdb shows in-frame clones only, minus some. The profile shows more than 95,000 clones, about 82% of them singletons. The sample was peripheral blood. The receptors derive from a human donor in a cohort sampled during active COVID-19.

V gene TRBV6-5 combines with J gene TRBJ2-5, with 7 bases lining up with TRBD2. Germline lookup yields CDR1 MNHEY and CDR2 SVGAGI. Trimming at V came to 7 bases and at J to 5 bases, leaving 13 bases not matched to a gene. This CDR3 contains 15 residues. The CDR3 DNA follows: TGTGCCAGCAACCCCGGTCGGGGAGGGCGTGAGACCCAGTACTTC. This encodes CASNPGRGGRETQYF.

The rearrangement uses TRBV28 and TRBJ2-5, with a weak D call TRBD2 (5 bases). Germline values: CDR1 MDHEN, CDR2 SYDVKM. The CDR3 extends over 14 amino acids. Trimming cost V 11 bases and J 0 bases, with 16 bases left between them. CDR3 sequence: CASQREPYQETQYF. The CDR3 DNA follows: TGTGCCTCCCAGAGGGAGCCGTACCAAGAGACCCAGTACTTC.

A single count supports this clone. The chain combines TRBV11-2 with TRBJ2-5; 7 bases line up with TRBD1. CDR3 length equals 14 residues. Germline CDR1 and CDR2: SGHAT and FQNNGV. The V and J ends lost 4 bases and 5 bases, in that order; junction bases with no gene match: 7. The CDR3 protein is CASSSQGVGETQYF. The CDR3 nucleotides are TGTGCCAGCAGCTCCCAGGGGGTTGGTGAGACCCAGTACTTC.

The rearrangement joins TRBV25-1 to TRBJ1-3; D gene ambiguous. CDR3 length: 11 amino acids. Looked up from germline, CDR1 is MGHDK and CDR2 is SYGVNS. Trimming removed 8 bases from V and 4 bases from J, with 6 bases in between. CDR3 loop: CASLLGNTIYF. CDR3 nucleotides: TGTGCCAGCCTTTTGGGAAACACCATATATTTT.

The CDR3 DNA sequence: TGTGCCAGCGGCTACATAAGGAGCGCGGAGACCCAGTACTTC. This gives the protein CASGYIRSAETQYF. The genes are TRBV2 and TRBJ2-5; D remains unclear. This CDR3 comprises 14 residues. The germline V and J ends were trimmed by 8 bases and 5 bases, with 18 bases remaining between them. Germline V gene data show CDR1 as SNHLY and CDR2 as FYNNEI.